Sequencing of this T cell receptor (beta chain) was carried out in a study of blood T cell repertoires in COVID-19. On the study more broadly: The study drew acute and convalescent COVID-19 samples from the United States, Italy and Spain.

Cohort assignment relied on participant-reported clinical history. Symptom resolution, clearance, or two negative PCRs marked donors in Cohort 3 as recovered. The CDR3 extends over 15 amino acids. Germline CDR1 MNHEY, CDR2 SVGAGI. V lost 6 bases and J lost 4, with 18 bases in between. As handled by the study authors: Counts of nucleated cells, estimated from reference gene primer amplification, were obtained. Method: immunoSEQ multiplex PCR; TCRdb's copy keeps in-frame clones and lacks some. V and J calls and clone size are as listed in that table; D and trimming were resolved from the DNA. Among almost 500,000 clones listed, less than 90% were seen once.

The receptor comes from a woman in her sixties who had recovered from COVID-19. The sample taken for sequencing was PBMCs or T cells enriched from blood (not recorded which). The rearrangement links TRBV6-5 to TRBJ1-2; TRBD1 might be the D (5 bases). The CDR3 region is CASRQRGGAFYGYTF. CDR3 sequence (DNA): TGTGCCAGCAGGCAACGGGGAGGGGCCTTCTATGGCTACACCTTC.